Listed here are 21 T cell receptor beta chains from one sample, sequenced in a study of shared clonotypes between healthy human individuals. CD45RO negativity and positive selection for CCR7 defined naive CD8 cells, a population that excluded terminally differentiated effector memory CD45RA+ cells. The protocol was immunoSEQ multiplex PCR, while the TCRdb copy is restricted to in-frame clones and leaves out a portion. The data contain 1.5 million to 2.5 million clones, approximately 95% of them singletons. The sequenced sample was naive CD8+ T cells sorted from blood. These receptors were collected from a man aged 18 to 29 in good health.

V gene TRBV13 combines with J gene TRBJ2-7, with D perhaps TRBD2 (5 bases). CDR3 length: 14 residues. V gave up 2 bases and J gave up 7 bases, with 15 bases separating them. CDR1 is PRHDT and CDR2 is FYEKMQ in the germline V gene (reference sequence). The DNA for the CDR3 is TGTGCCAGCAGCTTATTCGTGAGGGCTGGGGAGCAGTACTTC. It translates to CASSLFVRAGEQYF.

The genes are TRBV27 and TRBJ2-7, with TRBD2 identical over 7 bases. The junction had 7 bases not matched to a gene; V was cut back by 5 bases and J by 3 bases. The CDR3 length is 14 residues. CDR1 and CDR2 from the germline V gene are MNHEY and SMNVEV (reference sequence). The CDR3 spells CASSLGEGNYEQYF. As DNA, the CDR3 is TGTGCCAGCAGTCTGGGGGAGGGGAACTACGAGCAGTACTTC.

The chain joins TRBV7-6 to TRBJ2-5; the match to TRBD2 covers 13 bases. Per the germline V gene, CDR1 is SGHVS and CDR2 is FNYEAQ. This CDR3 is 19 amino acids long. With V trimmed by 5 bases and J by 2 bases, 14 bases remained unmatched. The CDR3 sequence: CASSHRVGLAGPTQETQYF. CDR3 DNA sequence: TGTGCCAGCAGCCATAGGGTGGGACTAGCGGGGCCAACTCAAGAGACCCAGTACTTC.

V is TRBV14 and J is TRBJ2-7; no firm D call. The CDR3 is 12 amino acids. Deletions cut 1 base from V and 3 bases from J, with 4 bases between. Germline V gene lookup returns CDR1 SGHDN and CDR2 FVKESK. The CDR3, as DNA: TGTGCCAGCAGCCAAGCAATCTACGAGCAGTACTTC. Protein product: CASSQAIYEQYF.

The rearrangement uses TRBV5-5 and TRBJ2-2; D unclear. The CDR3 is 13 residues long. Trimming shortened V by 1 base and J by 1 base, and 2 bases separated the two germline ends. Germline V gene lookup returns CDR1 SGHKS and CDR2 YYEKEE (reference sequence). The CDR3 loop reads CASSLLNTGELFF. CDR3 sequence (DNA): TGTGCCAGCAGCTTGCTGAACACCGGGGAGCTGTTTTTT.

This clone was seen a handful of times. The V gene is TRBV6-1, the J gene TRBJ1-1, with D uncertain. The CDR3 sequence is 14 residues long. Trimming took 1 base from V and 3 from J, leaving 9 bases between them. Germline V gene data show CDR1 as MNHNS and CDR2 as SASEGT. CDR3 nucleotide sequence: TGTGCCAGCAGTGAAGGACTGTTTGACACTGAAGCTTTCTTT. This translates into CASSEGLFDTEAFF.

The J gene is TRBJ1-1, the V gene TRBV28, with unresolved D. There are 15 residues in the CDR3. Trimming pared 2 bases from V and 2 bases from J, leaving 12 bases between. The germline V gene has CDR1 MDHEN and CDR2 SYDVKM. The CDR3 region is CASSLAREANTEAFF. CDR3 bases: TGTGCCAGCAGTTTAGCTCGGGAGGCCAACACTGAAGCTTTCTTT.

This clone was seen once. This chain uses TRBV7-9 with TRBJ1-2; 8 bases are shared with TRBD1. The CDR3 runs 15 residues. The V gene's germline CDR1 is SEHNR and CDR2 FQNEAQ (reference sequence). The V segment lost 3 bases and the J segment 1 base; nucleotides outside the gene matches: 4. The CDR3 spells CASSFTGGGNYGYTF. In DNA, the CDR3 is TGTGCCAGCAGCTTTACAGGGGGAGGTAACTATGGCTACACCTTC.

This rearrangement joins TRBV5-6 to TRBJ2-7, with D perhaps TRBD2 (6 bases). Per the germline V gene, CDR1 is SGHDT and CDR2 is YYEEEE. This CDR3 has 16 amino acids. Trimming removed 0 bases from V and 6 bases from J, with 19 bases in between. CDR3 region: CASSLEIGTPVSEQYF. In DNA, the CDR3 is TGTGCCAGCAGCTTGGAGATCGGGACTCCTGTCTCCGAGCAGTACTTC.

The chain employs TRBV7-6 and TRBJ2-7, with D unresolved. The CDR3 length is 14 residues. Germline-derived CDR1 and CDR2 are SGHVS and FNYEAQ. V shed 4 bases and J shed 0 bases, with 10 bases lying between them. The CDR3 loop is CASSSPGSSYEQYF. CDR3 bases: TGTGCCAGCAGCTCCCCCGGTAGCTCCTACGAGCAGTACTTC.

V is TRBV5-4 and J is TRBJ2-1; TRBD2 matches 9 bases. Germline V gene sequence: CDR1 SGHNT, CDR2 YYREEE (reference sequence). The junction had 8 bases not matched to a gene; V was cut back by 3 bases and J by 7 bases. CDR3 length: 15 amino acids. The CDR3 loop is CASSWGLAGLNEQFF. Written as DNA, the CDR3 is TGTGCCAGCAGCTGGGGGCTAGCGGGATTAAATGAGCAGTTCTTC.

The V and J genes are TRBV19 and TRBJ1-4; tentative D call: TRBD1 (6 bases). Germline V CDR1 and CDR2: LNHDA, SQIVND (reference sequence). Between the trimmed V and J ends, which lost 7 bases and 5 bases, there was a span of 8 bases. The CDR3 length is 12 residues. The chain's CDR3 is CASNTGNEKLFF. The CDR3 DNA reads TGTGCCAGTAATACAGGGAATGAAAAACTGTTTTTT.

The V and J genes are TRBV2 and TRBJ1-1, with D possibly TRBD1 on 5 matching bases. The CDR3 length is 12 residues. Germline-derived CDR1 and CDR2 are SNHLY and FYNNEI. V was trimmed by 8 bases and J by 1 base, leaving 8 bases between them. The CDR3 DNA reads as TGTGCCAGCCCACAGGAGAACACTGAAGCTTTCTTT. It is translated as CASPQENTEAFF.

The chain recombines TRBV27 with TRBJ2-5; 9 bases align to TRBD2. From germline, CDR1 is MNHEY and CDR2 SMNVEV (reference sequence). The CDR3 has 18 amino acids. Trimming at V came to 5 bases and at J to 0 bases, leaving 13 bases not matched to a gene. The CDR3 spells CASSPLETSGPYQETQYF. The CDR3 DNA reads TGTGCCAGCAGTCCCCTCGAGACTAGCGGTCCTTACCAAGAGACCCAGTACTTC.

With regard to this clone: The sample carries other DNA sequences with the same CDR3. The chain recombines TRBV6-5 with TRBJ2-2; 8 nucleotides agree with TRBD1. CDR3 length: 15 amino acids. Germline loops: CDR1 MNHEY, CDR2 SVGAGI. V dropped 6 bases and J dropped 2; count of bases not matched to a gene: 5. The CDR3 nucleotides are TGTGCCAGCAGCTATGGACAGGGTAACACCGGGGAGCTGTTTTTT. Its protein product is CASSYGQGNTGELFF.

Comments on this clone: The sample contains more than one DNA sequence encoding this CDR3. This sequence joins TRBV27 and TRBJ2-3; D not certain. Germline V gives CDR1 MNHEY, CDR2 SMNVEV (reference sequence). V was clipped by 4 bases and J by 3 bases, with 2 bases between them. This CDR3 contains 11 residues. CDR3 sequence: CASSSTDTQYF. CDR3 DNA: TGTGCCAGCAGTTCAACAGATACGCAGTATTTT.

The chain recombines TRBV7-6 with TRBJ1-2; the D is unclear. The V end lost 5 bases, the J end lost 2 bases, and 18 bases lay between the germline ends. The CDR3 covers 16 residues. CDR1 SGHVS and CDR2 FNYEAQ come from the germline V gene. The CDR3 nucleotides read TGTGCCAGCAGCCAATCTCACAACGCCTTCAACTATGGCTACACCTTC. Its translation is CASSQSHNAFNYGYTF.

This clone occurred once. The chain links TRBV6-5 to TRBJ1-2; 8 nucleotides line up with TRBD1. The V gene's germline CDR1 is MNHEY and CDR2 SVGAGI. The CDR3 runs to 14 residues. Germline trimming cut 2 bases from V and 6 bases from J; bases unmatched to any gene: 5. The CDR3 bases are TGTGCCAGCAGTTACGGGGACAGGAGTGATGGCTACACCTTC. Its translation is CASSYGDRSDGYTF.

The genes are TRBV11-2 and TRBJ2-7; D ambiguous. The CDR3 has 15 residues. V lost 5 bases to trimming and J lost 5 bases, with 19 bases between them. Germline V lookup: CDR1 SGHAT, CDR2 FQNNGV. CDR3 region: CASSGVPADPDEQYF. The CDR3 bases are TGTGCCAGCAGCGGGGTCCCCGCAGACCCTGACGAGCAGTACTTC.

CDR3 loop: CASSQGVAGDEQFF. In DNA, the CDR3 is TGCGCCAGCAGCCAAGGTGTAGCGGGGGATGAGCAGTTCTTC. The chain recombines TRBV4-1 with TRBJ2-1; 9 positions agree with TRBD2. Per germline, CDR1 MGHRA and CDR2 YSYEKL. Losses at the gene ends were 1 base for V and 8 bases for J; bases not matched to a gene: 3. The CDR3 contains 14 residues.

The chain employs TRBV15 and TRBJ2-3, with D hard to call. This CDR3 is 14 amino acids long. Deletions cut 1 base from V and 5 bases from J, with 10 bases between. Per the germline V gene, CDR1 is LNHNV and CDR2 is YYDKDF (reference sequence). The CDR3 loop is CATSRGVVLDTQYF. The CDR3 coding sequence is TGTGCCACCAGCAGAGGAGTAGTCCTAGATACGCAGTATTTT.